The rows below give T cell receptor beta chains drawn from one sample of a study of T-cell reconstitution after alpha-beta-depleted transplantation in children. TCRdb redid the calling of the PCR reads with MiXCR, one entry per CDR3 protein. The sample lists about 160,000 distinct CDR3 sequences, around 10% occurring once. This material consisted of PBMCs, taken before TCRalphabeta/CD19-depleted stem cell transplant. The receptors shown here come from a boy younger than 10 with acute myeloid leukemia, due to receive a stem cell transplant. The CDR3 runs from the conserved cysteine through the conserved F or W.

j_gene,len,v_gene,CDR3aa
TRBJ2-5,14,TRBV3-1,CASSRDRGQETQYF
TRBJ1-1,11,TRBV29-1,CSVRGFDEAFF
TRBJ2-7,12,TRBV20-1,CSARDLSYEQYF
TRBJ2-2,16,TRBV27,CASSPGPGTWTGELFF
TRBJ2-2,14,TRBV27,CATAPLQSTGELFF
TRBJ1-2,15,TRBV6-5,CASSYSGAANYGYTF
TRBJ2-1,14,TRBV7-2,CASSKLGPYNEQFF
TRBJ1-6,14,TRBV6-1,CASTTGNSNSPLHF
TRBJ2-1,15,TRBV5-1,CASSFLDRKYNEQFF
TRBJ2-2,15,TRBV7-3,CAVPGTGANTGELFF
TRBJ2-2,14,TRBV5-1,CASSLETDTGELFF
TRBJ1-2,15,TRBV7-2,CASSLGPGTGYGYTF
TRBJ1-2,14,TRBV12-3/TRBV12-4,CASSSRRTGHGYTF
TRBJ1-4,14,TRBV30,CACQTGTANEKLFF
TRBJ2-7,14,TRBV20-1,CSAASGQGAYEQYF
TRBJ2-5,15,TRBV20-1,CSASTPGTAQETQYF
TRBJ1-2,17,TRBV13,CASSEEGTGNLNYGYTF
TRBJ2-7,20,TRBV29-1,CSVEVNPTLYGSYRLDEQYF
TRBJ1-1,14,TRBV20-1,CSARDLSRWFEAFF
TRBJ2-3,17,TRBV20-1,CSARDSGLAGSTDTQYF
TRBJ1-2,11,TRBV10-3,CAIRGQYGYTF
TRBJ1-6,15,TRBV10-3,CAISAVKEGGSPLHF
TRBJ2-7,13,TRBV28,CASRLGLFYEQYF
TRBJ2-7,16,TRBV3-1,CASSQVGGQGAYEQYF
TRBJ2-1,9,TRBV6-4,CARTNEQFF
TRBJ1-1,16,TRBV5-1,CASSLDSRQAYTEAFF
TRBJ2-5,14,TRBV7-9,CASSLIAGLETQYF
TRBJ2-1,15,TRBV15,CATSPRLAGVVEQFF
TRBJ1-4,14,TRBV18,CASSPRQGNEKLFF
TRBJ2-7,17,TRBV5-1,CASSLYRLRDSSYEQYF
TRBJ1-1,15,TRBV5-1,CASSLWGDRENEAFF
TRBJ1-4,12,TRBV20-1,CSAREGNGKLFF
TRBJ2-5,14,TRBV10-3,CAISEYRGGETQYF
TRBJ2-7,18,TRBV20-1,CSASSKLTSAKIPGEQYF
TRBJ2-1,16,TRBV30,CAWRGGRTREYHEQFF
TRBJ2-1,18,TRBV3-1,CASCQQGAGGSSYNEQFF
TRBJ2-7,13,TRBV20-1,CSARGSIDHEQYF
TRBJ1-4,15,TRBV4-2,CASSLIQAPNEKLFF
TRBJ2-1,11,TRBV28,CAISFGGEQFF
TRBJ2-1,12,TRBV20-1,CSASRTSDEQFF
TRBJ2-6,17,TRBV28,CASSLSGLRSGANVLTF
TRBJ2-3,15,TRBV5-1,CASSLEDRRADTQYF
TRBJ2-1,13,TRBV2,CASIRRAYNEQFF
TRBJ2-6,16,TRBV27,CASREGYSSGANVLTF
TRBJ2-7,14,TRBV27,CASSPDRSPYEQYF